The 19 T cell receptor beta chains presented below share a single source sample, sequenced in a study of control samples from healthy donors and cancer patients. TCRdb's table, derived via immunoSEQ multiplex PCR, lists solely in-frame clones and lacks some. The repertoire holds about 140,000 clones, with about 91% as singletons. The sequenced material came from blood. These receptors originate from a man aged 25-45 years in good health.

J is TRBJ2-3 and V is TRBV3-1 (or the pseudogene TRBV3-2); weak D call: TRBD1 (6 bases). V gave up 0 bases and J gave up 1 base, with 8 bases separating them. This CDR3 region has 15 residues. Looked up from germline, CDR1 is LGHDT and CDR2 is YNNKEL (reference sequence). DNA for the CDR3: TGTGCCAGCAGCCAAGATGAGGGGGGCACAGATACGCAGTATTTT. Translating it yields CASSQDEGGTDTQYF.

J is TRBJ2-7 and V is TRBV21-1; the table assigns TRBD2, which was not confirmed against the DNA. TRBV21-1 is listed as a pseudogene. The CDR3 runs to 17 residues. CDR3 loop: CASSKGEPGLHSYEQYF. CDR3 coding DNA: TGTGCCAGCAGCAAAGGGGAGCCCGGGCTGCACTCCTACGAGCAGTACTTC.

This clone was seen a single time. The V gene is TRBV30, the J gene TRBJ1-2, with D possibly being TRBD1 (5 bases). V was shortened by 5 bases and J by 0 bases, with 10 bases between the two germline ends. The length of the CDR3 is 13 residues. Germline V gene sequence: CDR1 GTSNPN, CDR2 SVGIG (reference sequence). This CDR3 is CAWDGTSNYGYTF. The DNA for the CDR3 is TGTGCCTGGGACGGGACCTCTAACTATGGCTACACCTTC.

The chain has TRBV28 and TRBJ2-1; TRBD1 agrees at 8 bases. V lost 5 bases and J lost 7; bases outside the gene matches: 10. Germline V lookup: CDR1 MDHEN, CDR2 SYDVKM. CDR3 length: 15 residues. CDR3 in amino acids: CASSRRTGYFNEQFF. As DNA, the CDR3 is TGTGCCAGCAGTCGTAGGACAGGGTATTTTAATGAGCAGTTCTTC.

J is TRBJ2-2 and V is TRBV7-3, with D possibly called TRBD1 or TRBD2 (5 bases each). Germline-derived CDR1 and CDR2 are SGHTA and FQGTGA. The V end was cut by 1 base, the J end by 4 bases, with 7 bases between. This CDR3 has 14 amino acids. The CDR3 sequence is CASSLNGATGELFF. The CDR3 region has the DNA TGTGCCAGCAGCTTAAACGGGGCCACCGGGGAGCTGTTTTTT. Looking up the rest from reference TRBV7-3 and TRBJ2-2 gives the full variable domain: GAGVSQTPSNKVTEKGKYVELRCDPISGHTALYWYRQSLGQGPEFLIYFQGTGAADDSGLPNDRFFAVRPEGSVSTLKIQRTERGDSAVYLCASSLNGATGELFFGEGSRLTVL.

The chain links TRBV5-1 to TRBJ1-1; 7 nucleotides align to TRBD1. This CDR3 has 13 amino acids. The junction had 4 bases not matched to a gene; V was cut back by 4 bases and J by 4 bases. Germline V gene data show CDR1 as SGHRS and CDR2 as YFSETQ. The CDR3 protein is CASSPQGGTEAFF. CDR3 coding DNA: TGCGCCAGCAGCCCCCAGGGGGGCACTGAAGCTTTCTTT. Together with reference TRBV5-1 and TRBJ1-1, the CDR3 gives the full variable domain: KAGVTQTPRYLIKTRGQQVTLSCSPISGHRSVSWYQQTPGQGLQFLFEYFSETQRNKGNFPGRFSGRQFSNSRSEMNVSTLELGDSALYLCASSPQGGTEAFFGQGTRLTVV.

This rearrangement joins TRBV27 to TRBJ1-6; 9 bases are shared with TRBD1. V was pared by 6 bases and J by 11 bases, with 5 bases of the junction left unmatched. Germline V gene data show CDR1 as MNHEY and CDR2 as SMNVEV (reference sequence). The CDR3 extends over 13 amino acids. The CDR3 reads CASSPDRGTPLHF. CDR3 DNA: TGTGCCAGCAGCCCGGACAGGGGAACACCCCTCCACTTT.

This chain joins TRBV14 and TRBJ1-2; D uncertain. The CDR3 has 14 amino acids. Trimming stripped 1 base from V and 4 bases from J, with 10 bases between. In germline, CDR1 is SGHDN, CDR2 FVKESK. DNA for the CDR3: TGTGCCAGCAGCCAAGGTCAGGCTTCCTATGGCTACACCTTC. Amino acid sequence: CASSQGQASYGYTF. Using reference TRBV14 and TRBJ1-2 for the parts outside the CDR3, the full variable domain is EAGVTQFPSHSVIEKGQTVTLRCDPISGHDNLYWYRRVMGKEIKFLLHFVKESKQDESGMPNNRFLAERTGGTYSTLKVQPAELEDSGVYFCASSQGQASYGYTFGSGTRLTVV.

The gene calls are TRBV5-1 and TRBJ1-6; D is perhaps TRBD1 (6 bases). Trimming removed 2 bases from V and 7 bases from J, with 10 bases in between. The CDR3 extends over 14 amino acids. Looked up from germline, CDR1 is SGHRS and CDR2 is YFSETQ. CDR3 in amino acids: CASSFSGENSPLHF. In nucleotides, the CDR3 is TGCGCCAGCAGCTTCTCAGGGGAAAATTCACCCCTCCACTTT.

This clone was detected only once. V usage is TRBV18 and J usage is TRBJ1-2, with 7 bases that match TRBD1. Looked up from germline, CDR1 is KGHSH and CDR2 is LQKENI. This CDR3 spans 13 amino acids. Losses at the gene ends were 3 bases for V and 8 bases for J; bases not matched to a gene: 6. For the CDR3, the DNA is TGTGCCAGCTCACCCGGACAGGCGAGAGGCTACACCTTC. Translating gives CASSPGQARGYTF.

The chain links TRBV27 to TRBJ2-1, with TRBD2 matching over 9 bases. Germline V gives CDR1 MNHEY, CDR2 SMNVEV (reference sequence). The CDR3 contains 14 residues. V trimming: 8 bases; J trimming: 4 bases; junction bases outside the gene matches: 6. Here the CDR3 DNA reads TGTGCCAGCGCGGGACTAGCTACGTACAATGAGCAGTTCTTC. The encoded protein is CASAGLATYNEQFF.

This clone was counted once. The V and J genes are TRBV6-5 and TRBJ2-7; 8 positions agree with TRBD1. The germline gives CDR1 MNHEY, CDR2 SVGAGI. With V trimmed by 6 bases and J by 3 bases, 10 bases remained unmatched. The CDR3 consists of 15 residues. CDR3 amino acids: CASSLDRGGGYEQYF. DNA for the CDR3: TGTGCCAGCAGCCTCGACAGGGGAGGAGGCTACGAGCAGTACTTC.

V is TRBV19 and J is TRBJ1-5; possible D gene TRBD1, 6 bases. V gave up 6 bases and J gave up 0 bases, with 12 bases separating them. Germline V lookup: CDR1 LNHDA, CDR2 SQIVND (reference sequence). The CDR3 length is 15 residues. CDR3 amino acids: CASRTGGNSNQPQHF. In DNA, the CDR3 is TGTGCCAGTAGGACAGGAGGTAATAGCAATCAGCCCCAGCATTTT.

The count of this clone is one. The V and J genes are TRBV5-4 and TRBJ2-7, with D possibly being TRBD2 (6 bases). Trimming took 0 bases from V and 6 from J, leaving 7 bases between them. There are 12 residues in the CDR3. Germline lookup yields CDR1 SGHNT and CDR2 YYREEE (reference sequence). The CDR3 here is CASSLVGGEQYF. Written as DNA, the CDR3 is TGTGCCAGCAGCTTGGTGGGGGGCGAGCAGTACTTC. The full variable domain, completed using reference TRBV5-4 and TRBJ2-7, is ETGVTQSPTHLIKTRGQQVTLRCSSQSGHNTVSWYQQALGQGPQFIFQYYREEENGRGNFPPRFSGLQFPNYSSELNVNALELDDSALYLCASSLVGGEQYFGPGTRLTVT.

Only one count was recorded for this clone. Here the CDR3 reads CASSPTSGGNTGELFF. The CDR3 region has the DNA TGTGCCAGCTCACCAACTAGCGGGGGGAACACCGGGGAGCTGTTTTTT. The rearrangement joins TRBV18 to TRBJ2-2, with TRBD2 matching 11 bases. The junction had 0 bases not matched to a gene; V was cut back by 2 bases and J by 1 base. The CDR3 has 16 residues. The germline V gene encodes CDR1 KGHSH and CDR2 LQKENI.

The sample holds one count of this clone. The gene calls are TRBV29-1 and TRBJ1-1, with a weak D call TRBD1 (5 bases). V was cut by 7 bases and J by 0 bases, with 12 bases left in between. From germline, CDR1 is SQVTM and CDR2 ANQGSEA. The CDR3 is 13 amino acids. CDR3 region: CSAGVGMNTEAFF. The DNA of the CDR3 is TGCAGCGCGGGGGTGGGGATGAACACTGAAGCTTTCTTT.

The chain couples TRBV19 to TRBJ2-1; D perhaps matches TRBD1 (5 bases). This CDR3 region has 12 residues. V shed 9 bases and J shed 3 bases, with 9 bases lying between them. Germline V gives CDR1 LNHDA, CDR2 SQIVND (reference sequence). The CDR3 loop is CASRQGYNEQFF. The CDR3 nucleotides read TGTGCCAGCCGTCAGGGCTACAATGAGCAGTTCTTC.

The V and J genes are TRBV24-1 and TRBJ2-7; the match to TRBD1 covers 8 bases. V shed 9 bases and J 4 bases; nucleotides not matched to a gene: 7. The CDR3 sequence is 13 residues long. CDR1 KGHDR and CDR2 SFDVKD come from the germline V gene. The CDR3 region is CATQGQAGYEQYF. The DNA for the CDR3 is TGTGCCACCCAGGGACAGGCGGGGTACGAGCAGTACTTC.

The rearrangement joins TRBV6-5 to TRBJ1-3, with 7 bases identical to TRBD1. Germline assignment: CDR1 MNHEY and CDR2 SVGAGI. V shed 7 bases and J 1 base; nucleotides not matched to a gene: 4. CDR3 length: 14 amino acids. CDR3 DNA: TGTGCCAGCAAGACGACAGGGTCTGGAAACACCATATATTTT. This sequence encodes CASKTTGSGNTIYF.